One sample yielded the 24 T cell receptor beta chains listed below, sequenced in a study of vaccination and CD4 T cells after COVID-19. Researchers used the Oncomine TCR Beta short-read assay to sequence DNA from cultured CD4+ T cells. TCRdb fed the PCR reads into MiXCR, producing one record per CDR3 protein. The sample records around 26,000 distinct CDR3 sequences, 40% to 45% being singletons. The time point was: late sampling 161 to 241 days after vaccination in three convalescent patients. The treatment here: roughly ten-day PBMC culture with coronavirus spike peptide pools or control peptides (ViraFEST assay). Their antigens remain unidentified. The starting material was CD4+ T cells from blood, cultured in vitro, obtained about 7 months after SARS-CoV-2 vaccination. The receptor source for this set is a human donor who had recovered from COVID-19.

A few counts support this clonotype. The CDR3 DNA reads TGTGCCAGCAGTGAGGGGAGAGTGGGTGGCTACACCTTC. Translation: CASSEGRVGGYTF. The chain couples TRBV2 to TRBJ1-2; no clear D. There are 13 residues in the CDR3. Germline V gives CDR1 SNHLY, CDR2 FYNNEI. Trimming took off 3 bases at V and 7 bases at J, with 12 bases between the two ends.

The table lists this clonotype with a few counts. V and J are TRBV19 and TRBJ2-7, with unresolved D. The CDR3 covers 13 residues. Trimming took off 5 bases at V and 4 bases at J, with 12 bases between the two ends. Germline loops: CDR1 LNHDA, CDR2 SQIVND (reference sequence). Here the CDR3 reads CASSPETFYEQYF. CDR3 in DNA: TGTGCCAGTAGTCCCGAGACCTTTTACGAGCAGTACTTC.

This clonotype was counted a few times. The chain carries TRBV28 and TRBJ2-7, with 8 bases identical to TRBD2. CDR1 is MDHEN and CDR2 is SYDVKM in the germline V gene. This CDR3 is built from 14 residues. Losses at the gene ends were 3 bases for V and 4 bases for J; bases not matched to a gene: 5. CDR3 DNA: TGTGCCAGCAGTTTGTCGGGACTAGGGTACGAGCAGTACTTC. It is translated as CASSLSGLGYEQYF.

This clonotype has just a few counts. The V and J genes are TRBV20-1 and TRBJ1-5; 9 nucleotides align to TRBD1. The CDR3 runs to 16 residues. Germline CDR1 reads DFQATT; CDR2 reads SNEGSKA (reference sequence). The V gene end was trimmed by 2 bases and the J gene end by 6 bases; junction bases not matched to a gene: 11. The CDR3, as DNA: TGCAGTGCTAGACCCGGGACAGGGATAAGTCGTCAGCCCCAGCATTTT. It yields the protein CSARPGTGISRQPQHF.

The chain is built from TRBV20-1 and TRBJ2-1; a weak D match, TRBD2 (5 bases). Trimming removed 6 bases from V and 7 bases from J, with 10 bases in between. The CDR3 is 11 amino acids. CDR1 is DFQATT, CDR2 SNEGSKA, per germline (reference sequence). CDR3 sequence (DNA): TGCAGTGCGAGCGGAGAGAATGAGCAGTTCTTC. This encodes CSASGENEQFF.

This clonotype appeared a few times. The rearrangement uses TRBV7-8 and TRBJ2-5; D remains ambiguous. Trimming took 9 bases from V and 2 from J, leaving 13 bases between them. The CDR3 has 13 residues. Germline CDR1 is SGHVS and CDR2 is FQNEAQ. CDR3: CASRFGGQETQYF. In DNA, the CDR3 is TGTGCCAGTCGCTTCGGCGGACAAGAGACCCAGTACTTC. Variable domain in full (rest from reference TRBV7-8 and TRBJ2-5): GAGVSQSPRYKVAKRGQDVALRCDPISGHVSLFWYQQALGQGPEFLTYFQNEAQLDKSGLPSDRFFAERPEGSVSTLKIQRTQQEDSAVYLCASRFGGQETQYFGPGTRLLVL.

This clonotype has more than one count but fewer than ten. The chain combines TRBV27 with TRBJ2-1; TRBD2 matches at 10 bases. This CDR3 has 15 amino acids. Germline trimming cut 2 bases from V and 7 bases from J; bases unmatched to any gene: 5. From germline, CDR1 is MNHEY and CDR2 SMNVEV (reference sequence). The CDR3 DNA is TGTGCCAGCAGTTTACTAGCGGGAGAGGGTAATGAGCAGTTCTTC. Translation: CASSLLAGEGNEQFF.

The V and J genes are TRBV1 and TRBJ2-5; whether TRBD2, the table's D call, matches the DNA was not checked. TRBV1 has pseudogene status. This CDR3 is 14 amino acids long. CDR3 amino acids: CTSSQDTRAETQYF. The CDR3 DNA reads TGCACCAGCAGCCAAGATACGAGGGCGGAGACCCAGTACTTC.

The chain couples TRBV20-1 to TRBJ2-7, with 8 nucleotides matching TRBD1. From germline, CDR1 is DFQATT and CDR2 SNEGSKA (reference sequence). V was clipped by 7 bases and J by 1 base; unmatched bases: 6. The CDR3 is made up of 13 amino acids. Here the CDR3 reads CSVGDRQSYEQYF. The CDR3, as DNA: TGCAGTGTGGGGGACAGGCAATCCTACGAGCAGTACTTC.

This clonotype showed up just a few times. This chain joins TRBV28 and TRBJ2-5; possibly TRBD2 for D (5 bases). This CDR3 contains 14 residues. The germline CDR1 and CDR2 sequences are MDHEN and SYDVKM. The V end was cut by 2 bases, the J end by 3 bases, with 10 bases between. DNA for the CDR3: TGTGCCAGCAGTTTAACTAGGTGGAAAGAGACCCAGTACTTC. Its translation is CASSLTRWKETQYF.

The sample holds a few counts of this clonotype. The chain has TRBV28 and TRBJ2-7; possibly TRBD2 for D (6 bases). Germline V gives CDR1 MDHEN, CDR2 SYDVKM. The CDR3 covers 14 residues. V lost 3 bases, J lost 3 bases, and 12 bases lay in between. The CDR3 DNA follows: TGTGCCAGCAGTTTTCCGGGAGTAGGCTACGAGCAGTACTTC. This encodes CASSFPGVGYEQYF.

This rearrangement joins TRBV28 to TRBJ2-7; 9 positions agree with TRBD2. This CDR3 is 16 amino acids long. Germline assignment: CDR1 MDHEN and CDR2 SYDVKM. V shed 6 bases and J 3 bases; nucleotides not matched to a gene: 12. CDR3 sequence reads: CASRNNRLAVVYEQYF. CDR3 coding DNA: TGTGCCAGCAGGAACAATAGACTAGCGGTGGTCTACGAGCAGTACTTC.

This clonotype was counted a few times. The chain combines TRBV21-1 with TRBJ2-7. TRBV21-1 is tagged as a pseudogene. The CDR3 length is 14 residues. CDR3 region: CASSRSGRGYEQYF. The CDR3 DNA reads as TGTGCCAGCAGCAGAAGCGGGAGAGGCTACGAGCAGTACTTC.

In regard to this clonotype: A read error may account for a junction end that differs from germline. The chain combines TRBV7-7 with TRBJ2-5; 7 nucleotides agree with TRBD1. The V gene's germline CDR1 is SSHAT and CDR2 FNYEAQ (reference sequence). The CDR3 is made up of 14 amino acids. The CDR3 bases are TGTGCTAGCAGCTCTGGGACAGCCGGAGAGACCCAGTACTTC. This sequence encodes CASSSGTAGETQYF.

This clonotype was detected once. The J gene is TRBJ2-5, the V gene TRBV29-1; 11 bases agree with TRBD2. The CDR3 spans 15 residues. The V segment lost 7 bases and the J segment 7 bases; nucleotides outside the gene matches: 14. The germline V gene has CDR1 SQVTM and CDR2 ANQGSEA. The CDR3 DNA is TGCAGCGCCCTTAGCGGGAGGGCTCAGTGGGGGACCCAGTACTTC. Amino acid sequence: CSALSGRAQWGTQYF. Full variable domain (rest looked up from reference TRBV29-1 and TRBJ2-5): SAVISQKPSRDICQRGTSLTIQCQVDSQVTMMFWYRQQPGQSLTLIATANQGSEATYESGFVIDKFPISRPNLTFSTLTVSNMSPEDSSIYLCSALSGRAQWGTQYFGPGTRLLVL.

This clonotype turned up a few times. The chain carries TRBV19 and TRBJ2-1, with 9 bases lining up with TRBD2. The length of the CDR3 is 15 residues. Unmatched junction bases numbered 7, after V lost 6 bases and J lost 4 bases. Per germline, CDR1 LNHDA and CDR2 SQIVND (reference sequence). CDR3 DNA: TGTGCCAGTAGGCCTACTAGCGGGCTTTACAATGAGCAGTTCTTC. Translation: CASRPTSGLYNEQFF.

A few counts support this clonotype. The V call is TRBV6-5, the J call TRBJ2-5; D uncertain. V was pared by 0 bases and J by 2 bases, with 10 bases between. The CDR3 spans 15 residues. Germline V gives CDR1 MNHEY, CDR2 SVGAGI. The CDR3 here is CASSYSIRAQETQYF. CDR3 in DNA: TGTGCCAGCAGTTACTCGATACGGGCGCAAGAGACCCAGTACTTC.

This chain uses TRBV5-4 with TRBJ2-7; D unresolved. Trimming removed 3 bases from V and 4 bases from J, with 8 bases in between. The CDR3 totals 12 residues. The germline gives CDR1 SGHNT, CDR2 YYREEE (reference sequence). CDR3 region: CASSSEGYEQYF. The CDR3 DNA reads as TGTGCCAGCAGCTCCGAAGGATACGAGCAGTACTTC. Full variable domain (rest looked up from reference TRBV5-4 and TRBJ2-7): ETGVTQSPTHLIKTRGQQVTLRCSSQSGHNTVSWYQQALGQGPQFIFQYYREEENGRGNFPPRFSGLQFPNYSSELNVNALELDDSALYLCASSSEGYEQYFGPGTRLTVT.

The V and J genes are TRBV20-1 and TRBJ2-1; 10 bases agree with TRBD2. The CDR3 runs 15 residues. The V and J ends lost 5 bases and 9 bases, in that order; junction bases with no gene match: 13. Germline loops: CDR1 DFQATT, CDR2 SNEGSKA (reference sequence). Here the CDR3 DNA reads TGCAGTGCTTCGTCCGGCTTTAGCGGGAGGCCTGAGCAGTTCTTC. Protein sequence: CSASSGFSGRPEQFF.

The chain is built from TRBV20-1 and TRBJ2-1, with D unresolved. CDR3 length equals 16 residues. Trimming removed 3 bases at V and 5 bases at J, with 20 bases between. In germline, CDR1 is DFQATT, CDR2 SNEGSKA (reference sequence). The CDR3 DNA sequence: TGCAGTGCTAGGAGCTCCGGATCGCGCCGGAACAATGAGCAGTTCTTC. This translates into CSARSSGSRRNNEQFF.

This clonotype turned up a few times. The chain is built from TRBV18 and TRBJ2-7, with 9 bases fitting TRBD1. The V gene end was trimmed by 3 bases and the J gene end by 7 bases; junction bases not matched to a gene: 10. This CDR3 is built from 15 residues. Germline lookup yields CDR1 KGHSH and CDR2 LQKENI. CDR3 nucleotides: TGTGCCAGCTCACCGAACATAGGGACAGGGAAGGAGCAGTACTTC. Translation gives CASSPNIGTGKEQYF. Together with reference TRBV18 and TRBJ2-7, the CDR3 gives the full variable domain: NAGVMQNPRHLVRRRGQEARLRCSPMKGHSHVYWYRQLPEEGLKFMVYLQKENIIDESGMPKERFSAEFPKEGPSILRIQQVVRGDSAAYFCASSPNIGTGKEQYFGPGTRLTVT.

This clonotype was seen a few times. The J gene is TRBJ2-3, the V gene TRBV20-1; 15 bases are shared with TRBD2. Germline CDR1 DFQATT, CDR2 SNEGSKA (reference sequence). Trimming at V came to 1 base and at J to 1 base, leaving 6 bases not matched to a gene. The CDR3 spans 18 residues. The CDR3 loop reads CSARGTSGRAYGTDTQYF. CDR3 nucleotide sequence: TGCAGTGCTAGAGGGACTAGCGGGAGGGCCTATGGCACAGATACGCAGTATTTT.

This clonotype ranks as medium-sized (0.01 to 0.1%). The chain is built from TRBV6-1 and TRBJ1-5; TRBD1 agrees at 9 bases. J gave up 5 bases and V 1 base, and 3 bases lay outside the gene matches. The CDR3 is 15 residues long. Germline CDR1 reads MNHNS; CDR2 reads SASEGT. The CDR3 reads CASSEEGTGYQPQHF. CDR3 coding DNA: TGTGCCAGCAGTGAAGAGGGGACAGGGTATCAGCCCCAGCATTTT.

The chain recombines TRBV24-1 with TRBJ2-5; D may match TRBD1 or TRBD2 (5 bases each). From germline, CDR1 is KGHDR and CDR2 SFDVKD. The CDR3 consists of 15 residues. Trimming took 2 bases from V and 2 from J, leaving 11 bases between them. CDR3 amino acids: CATSDSGRYQETQYF. CDR3 nucleotides: TGTGCCACCAGTGATTCGGGACGGTATCAAGAGACCCAGTACTTC.